These 28 T cell receptor beta chains came from one sample sequenced in a study of molecular identifiers for immune sequencing clone quantification. TCRdb re-analysed the PCR reads in MiXCR, keeping a single row per CDR3 protein. The repertoire holds over 550,000 distinct CDR3 sequences, about 25% seen once, with 0.7% to 0.95% in the top ten. The sequenced sample consisted of naive CD8+ T cells from blood, with Jurkat cell RNA spiked in. The subset denotes: FACS-sorted CD8+CD4-CCR7+CD45RA+ naive T cells. The receptors derive from a human donor in good health. Some libraries in this study had Jurkat cell RNA spiked in.

Notes on this clonotype: The junction departs from the called germline gene at one end, perhaps through a read error. V is TRBV3-1 and J is TRBJ1-2; 7 bases fit TRBD1. The CDR3 consists of 15 residues. Germline V CDR1 and CDR2: LGHDT, YNNKEL (reference sequence). Written as DNA, the CDR3 is TGTGCCAGCAGCCAAGTAGGACAGGATCCCTATGACTACACCTTC. The encoded protein is CASSQVGQDPYDYTF.

In this sample, this clonotype turned up a few times. The CDR3 DNA reads TGCAGTGCTAGAGTATCGCGGGGCCTGAATAATTCACCCCTCCACTTT. This gives the protein CSARVSRGLNNSPLHF. This chain joins TRBV20-1 and TRBJ1-6, with a weak D call TRBD1 (5 bases). Trimming cost V 1 base and J 5 bases, with 15 bases left between them. Germline assignment: CDR1 DFQATT and CDR2 SNEGSKA (reference sequence). The CDR3 contains 16 residues.

The CDR3 here is CASSYSGLANEQFF. CDR3 coding DNA: TGTGCCAGCAGTTACTCGGGACTAGCCAATGAGCAGTTCTTC. The chain carries TRBV6-2 or TRBV6-3 and TRBJ2-1; 9 positions match TRBD2. CDR1 and CDR2 (germline): MNHEY, SVGEGT. The CDR3 is 14 amino acids. The ends lost 0 bases at V and 6 bases at J; junction bases unmatched: 0.

This clonotype was seen at least ten times. The rearrangement uses TRBV9 and TRBJ2-2, with D perhaps TRBD1 or TRBD2 (5 bases each). The V end was cut by 3 bases, the J end by 3 bases, with 24 bases between. The length of the CDR3 is 19 residues. Germline CDR1 reads SGDLS; CDR2 reads YYNGEE. The CDR3 loop is CASSGTSGDPYLYTGELFF. CDR3 DNA sequence: TGTGCCAGCAGCGGTACCTCCGGGGACCCCTACCTTTACACCGGGGAGCTGTTTTTT.

This clonotype appeared many times. This rearrangement joins TRBV7-9 to TRBJ1-1, with unresolved D. CDR3 size: 16 residues. Trimming left V 5 bases short and J 3 bases short, with 19 bases between. Germline V lookup: CDR1 SEHNR, CDR2 FQNEAQ (reference sequence). CDR3: CASSPPLSPLDTEAFF. Written as DNA, the CDR3 is TGTGCCAGCAGCCCACCGCTTTCCCCCTTGGACACTGAAGCTTTCTTT.

Remarks on this clonotype: A read error may explain this, as a much larger clone is one base away. The gene calls are TRBV6-2 or TRBV6-3 and TRBJ2-7, with 7 bases matching TRBD1. The CDR3 runs to 16 residues. The germline gives CDR1 MNHEY, CDR2 SVGEGT. The CDR3 bases are TGTGCCAGCAGTTACTCGACGAGACAGGGTACCTACGCGCAGTACTTC. Translating it yields CASSYSTRQGTYAQYF.

The chain uses TRBV18 and TRBJ2-7; 10 nucleotides line up with TRBD1. The CDR3 has 17 residues. J lost 0 bases, V lost 0 bases, and 5 bases had no gene match. Germline lookup yields CDR1 KGHSH and CDR2 LQKENI. Written as DNA, the CDR3 is TGTGCCAGCTCACCACCGCGGGACAGGGGATTCTCCTACGAGCAGTACTTC. Translating it yields CASSPPRDRGFSYEQYF. Based on the CDR3 plus reference TRBV18 and TRBJ2-7, the full variable domain is NAGVMQNPRHLVRRRGQEARLRCSPMKGHSHVYWYRQLPEEGLKFMVYLQKENIIDESGMPKERFSAEFPKEGPSILRIQQVVRGDSAAYFCASSPPRDRGFSYEQYFGPGTRLTVT.

This clonotype has only a few counts. The chain joins TRBV20-1 to TRBJ1-2; the D gene is possibly TRBD1 (5 bases). Germline V gene lookup returns CDR1 DFQATT and CDR2 SNEGSKA (reference sequence). This CDR3 contains 13 residues. The V and J ends lost 6 bases and 5 bases respectively, with 16 bases between them. The CDR3 DNA follows: TGCAGTGCGCGTCGACAGTCCTTGTATGGCTACACCTTC. Its translation is CSARRQSLYGYTF.

This clonotype was seen ten or more times. The J gene is TRBJ2-3, the V gene TRBV24-1; TRBD2 matches at 8 bases. The CDR3 has 15 residues. V shed 3 bases, J shed 1 base, and the junction held 2 bases outside the gene matches. Germline-derived CDR1 and CDR2 are KGHDR and SFDVKD. Written as DNA, the CDR3 is TGTGCCACCAGTGATCCGACTAGCGGCACAGATACGCAGTATTTT. Amino acid sequence: CATSDPTSGTDTQYF.

The table lists this clonotype with many counts. The CDR3 loop reads CATRDGNQPQHF. CDR3 DNA: TGTGCCACCAGAGACGGAAATCAGCCCCAGCATTTT. V gene TRBV24-1 combines with J gene TRBJ1-5; D ambiguous. The CDR3 runs 12 residues. In germline, CDR1 is KGHDR, CDR2 SFDVKD. Trimming took off 7 bases at V and 4 bases at J, with 7 bases between the two ends.

This clonotype has ten or more counts. The chain joins TRBV12-5 to TRBJ2-5; TRBD1 matches 12 bases. The CDR3 extends over 17 amino acids. From germline, CDR1 is LGHNT and CDR2 FRNRAP. Trimming at V came to 2 bases and at J to 5 bases, leaving 9 bases not matched to a gene. CDR3 bases: TGTGCTAGTGGTTTGTACCCGGGACAGGGGGCGTCGGAGACCCAGTACTTC. Translation: CASGLYPGQGASETQYF.

The V call is TRBV6-6, the J call TRBJ2-5; D possibly corresponds to TRBD2 (5 bases). Germline V gene lookup returns CDR1 MNHNY and CDR2 SVGAGI (reference sequence). V was shortened by 0 bases and J by 0 bases, with 20 bases between the two germline ends. This CDR3 spans 19 amino acids. The CDR3 region is CASSYSIGSQTGDQETQYF. The DNA for the CDR3 is TGTGCCAGCAGTTACTCGATTGGGAGCCAGACTGGGGACCAAGAGACCCAGTACTTC.

The chain recombines TRBV24-1 with TRBJ2-5; D is undetermined. V shed 1 base and J shed 2 bases, with 7 bases lying between them. CDR1 and CDR2 (germline): KGHDR, SFDVKD. The CDR3 length is 14 residues. CDR3 in DNA: TGTGCCACCAGTGATTTCCACAAGCAAGAGACCCAGTACTTC. Protein sequence: CATSDFHKQETQYF.

This clonotype came up a few times. This chain uses TRBV6-5 with TRBJ2-7, with a tentative D call TRBD2 (6 bases). Trimming left V 2 bases short and J 0 bases short, with 8 bases between. This CDR3 comprises 14 residues. Germline assignment: CDR1 MNHEY and CDR2 SVGAGI. CDR3 amino acids: CASSYARGSYEQYF. The CDR3 coding sequence is TGTGCCAGCAGTTACGCGCGGGGCTCCTACGAGCAGTACTTC.

The CDR3 DNA reads TGTGCCAGCAGCCCACCGGGACCAGCGGAGGAGGATACGCAGTATTTT. As protein: CASSPPGPAEEDTQYF. The rearrangement uses TRBV13 and TRBJ2-3, with D tentatively TRBD1 or TRBD2 (5 bases each). The CDR3 spans 16 residues. V was clipped by 5 bases and J by 6 bases, with 21 bases between them. Germline V gives CDR1 PRHDT, CDR2 FYEKMQ (reference sequence).

This clonotype was detected only a few times. The V gene is TRBV20-1, the J gene TRBJ2-7; maybe TRBD1 (6 bases). Germline V gives CDR1 DFQATT, CDR2 SNEGSKA (reference sequence). The CDR3 totals 13 residues. V was trimmed by 3 bases and J by 3 bases, leaving 12 bases between them. CDR3 DNA: TGCAGTGCTAGTCAGGGGCCATTCTACGAGCAGTACTTC. Translation: CSASQGPFYEQYF.

The sample holds a few counts of this clonotype. This chain uses TRBV5-3 with TRBJ2-5; 7 bases agree with TRBD1. TRBV5-3 is an open reading frame whose function is uncertain. With 8 bases clipped from V and 3 bases from J, the junction kept 10 bases outside the gene matches. CDR3 length equals 14 residues. The CDR3 DNA reads as TGTGCCAGCAGCCAGCCCGGGACAGAAGAGACCCAGTACTTC. It is translated as CASSQPGTEETQYF.

This clonotype was observed a handful of times. The V and J genes are TRBV7-2 and TRBJ2-1; D is ambiguous. V was shortened by 1 base and J by 2 bases, with 6 bases between the two germline ends. The CDR3 has 14 residues. Per the germline V gene, CDR1 is SGHTA and CDR2 is FQGNSA. CDR3 sequence (DNA): TGTGCCAGCAGCTTAGTCATCCCCTACAATGAGCAGTTCTTC. This gives the protein CASSLVIPYNEQFF. Together with reference TRBV7-2 and TRBJ2-1, the CDR3 gives the full variable domain: GAGVSQSPSNKVTEKGKDVELRCDPISGHTALYWYRQSLGQGLEFLIYFQGNSAPDKSGLPSDRFSAERTGGSVSTLTIQRTQQEDSAVYLCASSLVIPYNEQFFGPGTRLTVL.

This clonotype has ten or more counts. The chain links TRBV12-3 or TRBV12-4 to TRBJ1-1; 8 bases align to TRBD1. V was clipped by 6 bases and J by 3 bases; unmatched bases: 6. The CDR3 sequence is 14 residues long. The CDR3 protein is CASSPGQEDTEAFF. The CDR3 coding sequence is TGTGCCAGCAGCCCGGGACAGGAGGACACTGAAGCTTTCTTT.

The table lists this clonotype with many counts. The chain uses TRBV6-5 and TRBJ1-1; 8 bases agree with TRBD1. The CDR3 contains 17 residues. The V gene's germline CDR1 is MNHEY and CDR2 SVGAGI. Unmatched junction bases numbered 12, after V lost 2 bases and J lost 4 bases. This CDR3 is CASSYLPPGQGVTEAFF. In DNA, the CDR3 is TGTGCCAGCAGTTACCTACCCCCTGGACAGGGCGTCACTGAAGCTTTCTTT.

The CDR3 loop is CASSTSVSRVETQYF. The CDR3 nucleotides read TGTGCCAGTAGTACTAGCGTCTCAAGGGTAGAGACCCAGTACTTC. The genes are TRBV19 and TRBJ2-5; D perhaps matches TRBD2 (6 bases). Looked up from germline, CDR1 is LNHDA and CDR2 is SQIVND (reference sequence). The CDR3 extends over 15 amino acids. V was cut by 4 bases and J by 4 bases, with 16 bases left in between.

With regard to this clonotype: This may arise from a read error, as a much more abundant clone is one base away. V and J are TRBV15 and TRBJ2-1; D is unresolved. In germline, CDR1 is LNHNV, CDR2 YYDKDF (reference sequence). Trimming pared 0 bases from V and 8 bases from J, leaving 29 bases between. The CDR3 length is 20 residues. The CDR3 protein is CATSRDPSLGRPGLWHEQFF. The CDR3 coding sequence is TGTGCCACCAGCAGAGATCCCTCACTGGGTCGTCCCGGTCTCTGGCATGAGCAGTTCTTC.

This clonotype showed up many times. The chain carries TRBV4-1 and TRBJ2-3, with a tentative D call TRBD1 (6 bases). Germline-derived CDR1 and CDR2 are MGHRA and YSYEKL. V dropped 6 bases and J dropped 4 bases, with 20 bases sitting between them. The CDR3 contains 16 residues. CDR3 DNA sequence: TGCGCCAGCAGGACGGGGTCAGGGGCCCCCGCAGATACGCAGTATTTT. Its protein product is CASRTGSGAPADTQYF.

This clonotype was picked up many times. V and J are TRBV19 and TRBJ2-4; TRBD1 might be the D (5 bases). The CDR3 extends over 13 amino acids. Germline V gene sequence: CDR1 LNHDA, CDR2 SQIVND (reference sequence). The V end was cut by 5 bases, the J end by 6 bases, with 11 bases between. The CDR3 sequence: CASSETEANIQYF. CDR3 nucleotide sequence: TGTGCCAGTAGTGAGACAGAAGCAAACATTCAGTACTTC.

Regarding this clonotype: Relative to the germline gene, one junction end is altered; a read error may explain this. The V call is TRBV4-1, the J call TRBJ2-7; D unresolved. The CDR3 contains 19 residues. Germline CDR1 and CDR2: MGHRA and YSYEKL. The CDR3: CASGQDDRNSPGLRYEQYF. The CDR3 nucleotides read TGCGCCAGCGGCCAAGATGACCGGAACTCCCCCGGCCTAAGATACGAGCAGTACTTC.

J is TRBJ2-3 and V is TRBV6-2 or TRBV6-3; 10 bases match TRBD1. The CDR3 consists of 19 residues. CDR1 is MNHEY, CDR2 SVGEGT, per germline. CDR3 region: CAHSLGPGTGVLRTDTQYF. DNA for the CDR3: TGTGCACACAGTTTGGGACCCGGGACAGGGGTTTTGAGGACAGATACGCAGTATTTT.

The chain couples TRBV6-2 or TRBV6-3 to TRBJ2-7; 9 bases agree with TRBD1. The junction had 5 bases not matched to a gene; V was cut back by 2 bases and J by 6 bases. Germline V lookup: CDR1 MNHEY, CDR2 SVGEGT. This CDR3 comprises 14 residues. The CDR3 sequence is CASSYGQGNIEQYF. DNA of the CDR3: TGTGCCAGCAGTTACGGACAGGGGAACATCGAGCAGTACTTC.

This clonotype has a handful of counts. The chain joins TRBV11-2 to TRBJ2-1, with 7 bases fitting TRBD2. This CDR3 contains 15 residues. CDR1 is SGHAT and CDR2 is FQNNGV in the germline V gene. Unmatched junction bases numbered 7, after V lost 5 bases and J lost 3 bases. DNA for the CDR3: TGTGCCAGCAGCGGGAGGGCGGCGCTCTACAATGAGCAGTTCTTC. Translated, it gives CASSGRAALYNEQFF.